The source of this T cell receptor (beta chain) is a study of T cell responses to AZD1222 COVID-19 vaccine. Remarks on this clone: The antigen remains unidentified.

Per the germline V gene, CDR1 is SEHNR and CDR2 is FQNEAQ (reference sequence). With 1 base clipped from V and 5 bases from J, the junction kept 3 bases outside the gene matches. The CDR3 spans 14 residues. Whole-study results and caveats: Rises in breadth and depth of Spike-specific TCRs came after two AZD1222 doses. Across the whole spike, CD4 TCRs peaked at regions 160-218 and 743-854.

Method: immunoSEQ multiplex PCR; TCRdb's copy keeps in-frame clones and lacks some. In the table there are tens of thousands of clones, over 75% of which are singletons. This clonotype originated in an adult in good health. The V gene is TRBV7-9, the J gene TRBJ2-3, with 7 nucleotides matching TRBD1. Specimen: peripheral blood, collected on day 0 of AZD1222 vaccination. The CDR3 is CASSLDRGRDTQYF. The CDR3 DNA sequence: TGTGCCAGCAGCTTAGACAGGGGACGAGATACGCAGTATTTT. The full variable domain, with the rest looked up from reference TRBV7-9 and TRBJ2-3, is DTGVSQNPRHKITKRGQNVTFRCDPISEHNRLYWYRQTLGQGPEFLTYFQNEAQLEKSRLLSDRFSAERPKGSFSTLEIQRTEQGDSAMYLCASSLDRGRDTQYFGPGTRLTVL.